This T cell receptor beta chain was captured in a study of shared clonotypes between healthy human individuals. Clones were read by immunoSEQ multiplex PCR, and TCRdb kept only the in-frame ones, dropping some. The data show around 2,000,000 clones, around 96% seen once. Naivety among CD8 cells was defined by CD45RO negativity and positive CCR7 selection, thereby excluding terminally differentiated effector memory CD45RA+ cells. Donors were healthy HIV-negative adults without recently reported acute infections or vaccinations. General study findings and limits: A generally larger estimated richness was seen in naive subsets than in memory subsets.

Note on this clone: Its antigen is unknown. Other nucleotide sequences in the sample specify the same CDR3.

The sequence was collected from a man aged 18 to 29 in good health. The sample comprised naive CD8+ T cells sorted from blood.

CDR3 sequence reads: CASSYSQGYEQYF. DNA of the CDR3: TGTGCCAGCAGTTACTCTCAGGGTTACGAGCAGTACTTC. The rearrangement joins TRBV6-5 to TRBJ2-7; weak D call: TRBD1 (5 bases). CDR3 length: 13 residues. V was trimmed by 0 bases and J by 4 bases, leaving 7 bases between them. Germline loops: CDR1 MNHEY, CDR2 SVGAGI.